The 28 T cell receptor beta chains reported below all come from one sample, sequenced in a study of CD8 T cells in ankylosing spondylitis. Each CDR3 protein is one row after TCRdb ran MiXCR on the 5' RACE reads. The sample consists of tens of thousands of distinct CDR3 sequences, 2.7% of them appearing once. Material: blood, either unsorted or a sorted T cell fraction (not recorded which). Source of these receptors: a male donor with ankylosing spondylitis or in good health (not recorded which).

This clonotype showed up many times. CDR3 amino acids: CASSPRGVFNTEAFF. CDR3 bases: TGTGCCAGCAGCCCGAGGGGGGTATTTAACACTGAAGCTTTCTTT. V usage is TRBV9 and J usage is TRBJ1-1; TRBD1 is a possible D gene (6 bases). Trimming cost V 4 bases and J 2 bases, with 15 bases left between them. The CDR3 sequence is 15 residues long. Germline CDR1 SGDLS, CDR2 YYNGEE.

This clonotype has ten or more counts. CDR3 protein: CASSVSNGRAWETQYF. CDR3 in DNA: TGTGCCAGCAGCGTATCGAACGGGAGGGCCTGGGAGACCCAGTACTTC. This chain links TRBV9 with TRBJ2-5; TRBD2 matches 8 bases. The ends lost 1 base at V and 5 bases at J; junction bases unmatched: 10. Germline loops: CDR1 SGDLS, CDR2 YYNGEE. The CDR3 consists of 16 residues.

There are many counts of this clonotype. V usage is TRBV9 and J usage is TRBJ2-1; D gene uncertain. The CDR3 has 16 residues. Germline assignment: CDR1 SGDLS and CDR2 YYNGEE. Between the trimmed V and J ends, which lost 3 bases and 0 bases, there was a span of 13 bases. The CDR3 DNA is TGTGCCAGCAGCGCAGCGAGCTCAGGCTCCTACAATGAGCAGTTCTTC. Its protein product is CASSAASSGSYNEQFF.

The chain couples TRBV9 to TRBJ2-3, with D possibly matching TRBD2 (6 bases). CDR3 length: 15 amino acids. Germline CDR1 reads SGDLS; CDR2 reads YYNGEE. V was clipped by 3 bases and J by 2 bases, with 13 bases between them. The CDR3 region is CASSGIAEATDTQYF. The CDR3 nucleotides are TGTGCCAGCAGCGGGATAGCGGAGGCCACAGATACGCAGTATTTT.

In its sample, this clonotype was seen many times. This rearrangement joins TRBV9 to TRBJ2-7, with a weak D call TRBD2 (5 bases). Germline CDR1 reads SGDLS; CDR2 reads YYNGEE. V lost 0 bases and J 2 bases, leaving 15 bases between the germline ends. The CDR3 spans 16 residues. The CDR3 DNA sequence: TGTGCCAGCAGCGTAGAGGGTAGCGCCTTACCCTACGAGCAGTACTTC. Amino acids: CASSVEGSALPYEQYF.

This clonotype was seen ten or more times. The rearrangement uses TRBV9 and TRBJ2-7; 10 bases agree with TRBD2. This CDR3 spans 15 amino acids. Germline V gene lookup returns CDR1 SGDLS and CDR2 YYNGEE. Unmatched junction bases numbered 6, after V lost 0 bases and J lost 6 bases. The DNA of the CDR3 is TGTGCCAGCAGCGTAGGAGCGGGAGGGCCATTCGAGCAGTACTTC. Its translation is CASSVGAGGPFEQYF.

This clonotype came up many times. J is TRBJ2-7 and V is TRBV9; 8 bases align to TRBD1. The CDR3 contains 15 residues. CDR1 is SGDLS, CDR2 YYNGEE, per germline. V lost 0 bases and J lost 5; bases outside the gene matches: 7. For the CDR3, the DNA is TGTGCCAGCAGCGTAGGGCAGGGGGCGTATCACGAGCAGTACTTC. Amino acid sequence: CASSVGQGAYHEQYF. The full variable domain, its missing parts supplied by reference TRBV9 and TRBJ2-7, is DSGVTQTPKHLITATGQRVTLRCSPRSGDLSVYWYQQSLDQGLQFLIQYYNGEERAKGNILERFSAQQFPDLHSELNLSSLELGDSALYFCASSVGQGAYHEQYFGPGTRLTVT.

This clonotype has ten or more counts. The J gene is TRBJ2-1, the V gene TRBV9; tentatively, D is TRBD2 (6 bases). Per the germline V gene, CDR1 is SGDLS and CDR2 is YYNGEE. The CDR3 loop spans 13 amino acids. The ends were cut back, 4 bases at V and 7 bases at J, with 12 bases in the middle. The DNA for the CDR3 is TGTGCCAGCAGCCCCCGAGGAGGGAATGAGCAGTTCTTC. It specifies CASSPRGGNEQFF.

This clonotype was recorded many times. The chain couples TRBV9 to TRBJ2-3; 9 bases match TRBD2. The V gene end was trimmed by 5 bases and the J gene end by 2 bases; junction bases not matched to a gene: 6. This CDR3 comprises 15 residues. Germline CDR1 SGDLS, CDR2 YYNGEE. DNA for the CDR3: TGTGCCAGCAGTCTTAGCGGGAGTAACACAGATACGCAGTATTTT. Translating gives CASSLSGSNTDTQYF.

This clonotype was counted at least ten times. The genes are TRBV9 and TRBJ2-3; D is undetermined. The germline CDR1 and CDR2 sequences are SGDLS and YYNGEE. V was shortened by 1 base and J by 1 base, with 7 bases between the two germline ends. The CDR3 sequence is 14 residues long. This chain's CDR3 is CASSVLMGTDTQYF. The CDR3 DNA sequence: TGTGCCAGCAGCGTATTGATGGGCACAGATACGCAGTATTTT.

This clonotype was observed a handful of times. The V call is TRBV9, the J call TRBJ1-6; the match to TRBD1 covers 7 bases. V was clipped by 5 bases and J by 5 bases; unmatched bases: 4. Germline V gene sequence: CDR1 SGDLS, CDR2 YYNGEE. This CDR3 comprises 14 residues. The CDR3: CASRQGQNNSPLHF. The CDR3 bases are TGTGCCAGCAGGCAGGGACAGAATAATTCACCCCTCCACTTT. Looking up the rest from reference TRBV9 and TRBJ1-6 gives the full variable domain: DSGVTQTPKHLITATGQRVTLRCSPRSGDLSVYWYQQSLDQGLQFLIQYYNGEERAKGNILERFSAQQFPDLHSELNLSSLELGDSALYFCASRQGQNNSPLHFGNGTRLTVT.

This clonotype was counted many times. V and J are TRBV9 and TRBJ2-1; TRBD2 might be the D (6 bases). The CDR3 is made up of 15 amino acids. Germline V gives CDR1 SGDLS, CDR2 YYNGEE. Trimming removed 0 bases from V and 5 bases from J, with 12 bases in between. In nucleotides, the CDR3 is TGTGCCAGCAGCGTAGCGGGAGCGGCCCACAATGAGCAGTTCTTC. Translating gives CASSVAGAAHNEQFF.

Many counts were recorded for this clonotype. This chain uses TRBV9 with TRBJ2-1; D is possibly TRBD1 or TRBD2 (5 bases each). The CDR3 has 14 amino acids. The germline V gene encodes CDR1 SGDLS and CDR2 YYNGEE. The ends were cut back, 3 bases at V and 5 bases at J, with 12 bases in the middle. The CDR3, as DNA: TGTGCCAGCAGCGAGGGACCGTGGGACAATGAGCAGTTCTTC. Amino acids: CASSEGPWDNEQFF.

This clonotype has a count of ten or more. This sequence joins TRBV9 and TRBJ2-5, with D maybe TRBD2 (6 bases). The CDR3 extends over 15 amino acids. CDR1 SGDLS and CDR2 YYNGEE come from the germline V gene. The V gene lost 4 bases and the J gene lost 1 base, with 14 bases spanning the gap. The CDR3 DNA follows: TGTGCCAGCAGCCCGGAGGCGGGATTCCAAGAGACCCAGTACTTC. Its translation: CASSPEAGFQETQYF.

This clonotype has at least ten counts. The V and J genes are TRBV9 and TRBJ2-3; TRBD1 agrees at 8 bases. Germline V CDR1 and CDR2: SGDLS, YYNGEE. The CDR3 consists of 16 residues. V lost 5 bases to trimming and J lost 0 bases; unmatched junction nucleotides: 8. CDR3 sequence: CASSVGQGISTDTQYF. The CDR3 coding sequence is TGTGCCAGCAGTGTCGGACAGGGAATCAGCACAGATACGCAGTATTTT.

This clonotype was observed at least ten times. This sequence joins TRBV9 and TRBJ1-1, with a weak D call TRBD1 (5 bases). The CDR3 runs to 15 residues. Per germline, CDR1 SGDLS and CDR2 YYNGEE. V was cut by 0 bases and J by 0 bases, with 9 bases left in between. The CDR3 DNA is TGTGCCAGCAGCGTAGATAGGGGAGTGAACACTGAAGCTTTCTTT. Its translation: CASSVDRGVNTEAFF.

Remarks on this clonotype: A single base separates this from a much larger clone, so it may be a read error. The chain combines TRBV9 with TRBJ2-1; D unclear. Germline CDR1 and CDR2: SGDLS and YYNGEE. V gave up 4 bases and J gave up 1 base, with 6 bases separating them. The CDR3 spans 13 residues. For the CDR3, the DNA is TGTGCCAGCAGCATACAGTCCTACAATGAGCAGTTCTTC. Its translation: CASSIQSYNEQFF.

This clonotype was recorded at least ten times. The chain combines TRBV9 with TRBJ1-1; D not resolved. CDR1 and CDR2 from the germline V gene are SGDLS and YYNGEE. This CDR3 spans 13 amino acids. V dropped 0 bases and J dropped 3 bases, with 6 bases sitting between them. The CDR3 DNA follows: TGTGCCAGCAGCGTAGTTTCTGACACTGAAGCTTTCTTT. This sequence encodes CASSVVSDTEAFF.

This clonotype was seen repeatedly, ten times or more. This chain joins TRBV9 and TRBJ1-1; 9 bases align to TRBD1. The CDR3 length is 12 residues. Germline V gives CDR1 SGDLS, CDR2 YYNGEE. V lost 0 bases to trimming and J lost 11 bases; unmatched junction nucleotides: 2. CDR3 in DNA: TGTGCCAGCAGCGTAGACAGGGGGCCCGCTTTCTTT. Protein: CASSVDRGPAFF. The full variable domain, in which reference TRBV9 and TRBJ1-1 provide the parts outside the CDR3, is DSGVTQTPKHLITATGQRVTLRCSPRSGDLSVYWYQQSLDQGLQFLIQYYNGEERAKGNILERFSAQQFPDLHSELNLSSLELGDSALYFCASSVDRGPAFFGQGTRLTVV.

The sample holds many counts of this clonotype. This chain uses TRBV9 with TRBJ1-2, with D uncertain. Per germline, CDR1 SGDLS and CDR2 YYNGEE. CDR3 length: 15 amino acids. V was trimmed by 0 bases and J by 8 bases, leaving 17 bases between them. This CDR3 reads CASSVVPRAHGGYTF. The CDR3 nucleotides are TGTGCCAGCAGCGTAGTTCCAAGGGCCCACGGAGGCTACACCTTC.

This clonotype has at least ten counts. V and J are TRBV9 and TRBJ2-4, with 8 bases lining up with TRBD1. The trim removed 3 bases at V and 6 bases at J, leaving 2 bases unmatched. Germline CDR1 reads SGDLS; CDR2 reads YYNGEE. The CDR3 totals 13 residues. Here the CDR3 reads CASSGDRGNIQYF. The DNA for the CDR3 is TGTGCCAGCAGCGGAGACAGGGGAAACATTCAGTACTTC. The full variable domain, completed using reference TRBV9 and TRBJ2-4, is DSGVTQTPKHLITATGQRVTLRCSPRSGDLSVYWYQQSLDQGLQFLIQYYNGEERAKGNILERFSAQQFPDLHSELNLSSLELGDSALYFCASSGDRGNIQYFGAGTRLSVL.

At least ten counts were recorded for this clonotype. The V and J genes are TRBV9 and TRBJ2-1, with D possibly TRBD2 on 6 matching bases. Per the germline V gene, CDR1 is SGDLS and CDR2 is YYNGEE. Trimming left V 4 bases short and J 0 bases short, with 17 bases between. The CDR3 is 17 amino acids. The CDR3 coding sequence is TGTGCCAGCAGCCCTTCTGGAGGGAATCCCTCCTACAATGAGCAGTTCTTC. Its translation: CASSPSGGNPSYNEQFF.

This clonotype was seen ten or more times. The V and J genes are TRBV9 and TRBJ2-3; TRBD2 matches at 10 bases. The ends lost 0 bases at V and 9 bases at J; junction bases unmatched: 4. The germline CDR1 and CDR2 sequences are SGDLS and YYNGEE. This CDR3 is 14 amino acids long. In DNA, the CDR3 is TGTGCCAGCAGCGTAGTAACTAGCGGGGAAACGCAGTATTTT. Its protein is CASSVVTSGETQYF.

This clonotype was seen many times. The genes are TRBV9 and TRBJ1-3; TRBD1 is a possible D gene (6 bases). The CDR3 spans 17 residues. Germline lookup yields CDR1 SGDLS and CDR2 YYNGEE. Trimming shortened V by 3 bases and J by 2 bases, and 18 bases separated the two germline ends. Written as DNA, the CDR3 is TGTGCCAGCAGCGGAACCTCGTCACCAGGGGCTGGAAACACCATATATTTT. It yields the protein CASSGTSSPGAGNTIYF.

This clonotype was detected many times. The chain combines TRBV9 with TRBJ2-7; weak D call: TRBD1 (6 bases). The ends were cut back, 7 bases at V and 7 bases at J, with 21 bases in the middle. This CDR3 has 14 amino acids. CDR1 SGDLS and CDR2 YYNGEE come from the germline V gene. The CDR3 sequence: CASGRQQGIGEQYF. CDR3 coding DNA: TGTGCCAGCGGCCGCCAACAGGGAATAGGAGAGCAGTACTTC.

This clonotype was seen at least ten times. The chain couples TRBV9 to TRBJ2-2, with 12 bases matching TRBD2. Per the germline V gene, CDR1 is SGDLS and CDR2 is YYNGEE. The CDR3 length is 16 residues. Germline trimming cut 3 bases from V and 7 bases from J; bases unmatched to any gene: 7. CDR3 coding DNA: TGTGCCAGCAGCGAAGGACTAGCGGGAACGATCGGGGAGCTGTTTTTT. It codes for CASSEGLAGTIGELFF.

This clonotype was seen repeatedly, ten times or more. The rearrangement uses TRBV9 and TRBJ2-2, with TRBD1 as a possible D gene (6 bases). V was clipped by 0 bases and J by 6 bases, with 15 bases between them. Germline V gene lookup returns CDR1 SGDLS and CDR2 YYNGEE. The CDR3 is 16 amino acids. The CDR3 region has the DNA TGTGCCAGCAGCGTAGGGTCCAGGGGCTCCTCCGGGGAGCTGTTTTTT. Encoded protein: CASSVGSRGSSGELFF.

This clonotype came up many times. The chain couples TRBV9 to TRBJ2-1; 7 positions match TRBD2. Trimming cost V 0 bases and J 9 bases; bases outside gene matches: 12. Germline V gene sequence: CDR1 SGDLS, CDR2 YYNGEE. The CDR3 extends over 16 amino acids. The CDR3 sequence: CASSVGTGGLFSEQFF. The CDR3 DNA follows: TGTGCCAGCAGCGTAGGAACGGGAGGCCTTTTTAGTGAGCAGTTCTTC.